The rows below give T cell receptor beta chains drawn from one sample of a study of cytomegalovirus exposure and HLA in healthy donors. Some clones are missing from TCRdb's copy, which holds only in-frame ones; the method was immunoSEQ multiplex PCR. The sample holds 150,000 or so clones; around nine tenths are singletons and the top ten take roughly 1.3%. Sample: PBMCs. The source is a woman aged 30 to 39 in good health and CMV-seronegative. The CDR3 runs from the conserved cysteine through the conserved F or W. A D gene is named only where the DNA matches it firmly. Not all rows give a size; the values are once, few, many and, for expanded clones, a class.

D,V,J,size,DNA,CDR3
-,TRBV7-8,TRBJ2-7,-,TGTGCCAGCAGCCTCCTTTCCGGGACTCCTTCCTACGAGCAGTACTTC,CASSLLSGTPSYEQYF
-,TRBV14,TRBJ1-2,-,TGTGCCAGCGGGGGGGAACACTATGGCTACACCTTC,CASGGEHYGYTF
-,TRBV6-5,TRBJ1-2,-,TGTGCCAGCAGCTTCAGGACAGCCGACCACTATGGCTACACCTTC,CASSFRTADHYGYTF
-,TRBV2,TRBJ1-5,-,TGTGCCAGCGGTGAGGGGGGTGGGAATCAGCCCCAGCATTTT,CASGEGGGNQPQHF
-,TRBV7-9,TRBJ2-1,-,TGTGTCAGCAGCACTTGGACACCAAGAACCTACAATGAGCAGTTCTTC,CVSSTWTPRTYNEQFF
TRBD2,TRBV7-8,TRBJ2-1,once,TGTGCCAGCAGCTTAACTAGCGGGGGGGCCGAATACAATGAGCAGTTCTTC,CASSLTSGGAEYNEQFF
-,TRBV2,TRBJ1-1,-,TGTGCCAGCATAAGCACGACTTTCAACACTGAAGCTTTCTTT,CASISTTFNTEAFF
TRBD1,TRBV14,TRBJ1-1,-,TGTGCCAGCAGCCAAACAGGACAGGGGGCGTTGGGCACTGAAGCTTTCTTT,CASSQTGQGALGTEAFF
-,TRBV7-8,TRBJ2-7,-,TGTGCCAGCGGGCCTGACCCGGCCTACGAGCAGTACTTC,CASGPDPAYEQYF
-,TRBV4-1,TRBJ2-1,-,TGCGCCAGCAGCCAAGAATCTGCCTACAATGAGCAGTTCTTC,CASSQESAYNEQFF
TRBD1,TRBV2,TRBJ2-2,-,TGTGCCAGCAGTAAGGACAGGGGGCTTAGCGGGGAGCTGTTTTTT,CASSKDRGLSGELFF
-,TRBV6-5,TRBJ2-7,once,TGTGCCAGCAGTTACTTTCTGGCCGAGCAGTACTTC,CASSYFLAEQYF
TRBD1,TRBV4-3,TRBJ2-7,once,TGCGCCAGCAGCCAAGAGAGGGGGCGCTTCTCCTACGAGCAGTACTTC,CASSQERGRFSYEQYF
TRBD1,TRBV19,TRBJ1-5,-,TGTGCCAGTAGTATTCAGGGGGCCCAGGGGCCCCAGCATTTT,CASSIQGAQGPQHF
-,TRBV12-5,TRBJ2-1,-,TGTGCTAGTGGAACATCCCTCGGGGGTCTAACCTACAATGAGCAGTTCTTC,CASGTSLGGLTYNEQFF
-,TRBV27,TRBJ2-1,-,TGTGCCAGCAGTCCGCGTTGGAGCGGACACAATGAGCAGTTCTTC,CASSPRWSGHNEQFF
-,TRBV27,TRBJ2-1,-,TGTGCCAGCAGTGCCGCCGAGAGGTTGGCCTACAATGAGCAGTTCTTC,CASSAAERLAYNEQFF
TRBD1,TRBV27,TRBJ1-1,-,TGTGCCAGCGGAGACAGGGACCCTAACACTGAAGCTTTCTTT,CASGDRDPNTEAFF
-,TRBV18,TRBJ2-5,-,TGTGCCAGCTCATCCTTTTACAGGGCTGTGTTCCAAGAGACCCAGTACTTC,CASSSFYRAVFQETQYF
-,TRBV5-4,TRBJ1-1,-,TGTGCCAGCAGCCTCGGAGGTGGGCTACGTAGTGAAGCTTTCTTT,CASSLGGGLRSEAFF
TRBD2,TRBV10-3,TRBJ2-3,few,TGTGCCATCAGACCGACGGGGGGTGGGGATACGCAGTATTTT,CAIRPTGGGDTQYF
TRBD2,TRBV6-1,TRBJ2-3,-,TGTGCCAGCAGTGAAGAAGGGACTAGCGGAGCAGATACGCAGTATTTT,CASSEEGTSGADTQYF
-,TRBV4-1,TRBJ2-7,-,TGCGCCAGCAGCCATGATCGGACAGCCCACTCCTACGAGCAGTACTTC,CASSHDRTAHSYEQYF
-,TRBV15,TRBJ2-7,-,TGTGCCACCAGCAGAGATCTTATGGCCGAGCAGTACTTC,CATSRDLMAEQYF
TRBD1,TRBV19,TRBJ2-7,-,TGTGCCAGTAGTAACGGACAGGCCTACGAGCAGTACTTC,CASSNGQAYEQYF
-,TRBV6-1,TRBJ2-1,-,TGTGCCAGCAGTGAAGCGCGTGGCTACAATGAGCAGTTCTTC,CASSEARGYNEQFF
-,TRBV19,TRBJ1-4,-,TGTGCCAGTAGTGGAGAGACCGTGGAACTGTTTTTT,CASSGETVELFF